This TCR beta chain is from a study of T cell changes during pregnancy in multiple sclerosis. This CDR3 has 15 residues. The V gene's germline CDR1 is MDHEN and CDR2 SYDVKM. Trimming removed 2 bases from V and 3 bases from J; junction bases left unmatched: 2. Clones were sequenced by immunoSEQ multiplex PCR, and TCRdb holds only the in-frame ones, with some missing. The data contain approximately 130,000 clones, roughly 96% of them singletons. The material sequenced was peripheral blood, taken after pregnancy. The sequence came from a female donor with multiple sclerosis, enrolled in a pregnancy study. The chain recombines TRBV28 with TRBJ2-4, with TRBD1 matching 9 bases. CDR3 in DNA: TGTGCCAGCAGTTTACTGGGACAGGGCAAAAACATTCAGTACTTC. Residues: CASSLLGQGKNIQYF.